Each of the 12 T cell receptor beta chains below was sequenced from the same sample in a study of regulatory T cells in long-lasting Graves disease. The sample's time point: persistent/refractory GD, antithyroid drugs over 5 years with positive TRAb. PBMC RNA was the source of the TCR library. Sequencing libraries for TCR beta were prepared with iRepertoire HTBI primers and Arm-PCR of CDR3 regions. TCRdb reanalysed the multiplex PCR reads using MiXCR and keeps one entry per CDR3 protein. The table includes some 470,000 distinct CDR3 sequences, under 25% detected once. Sequencing used peripheral blood mononuclear cells (PBMCs), obtained when the disease was refractory, from a patient treated with antithyroid drugs. These receptors were collected from a female donor with Graves disease.

This clonotype was seen at least ten times. This chain joins TRBV20-1 and TRBJ1-1; TRBD1 aligns across 12 bases. The trim removed 1 base at V and 0 bases at J, leaving 3 bases unmatched. The germline gives CDR1 DFQATT, CDR2 SNEGSKA (reference sequence). The CDR3 has 16 residues. The CDR3 protein is CSARAGTGGLNTEAFF. CDR3 bases: TGCAGTGCTAGAGCTGGGACAGGGGGCTTGAACACTGAAGCTTTCTTT.

For this clonotype: This may arise from a read error, as a much more abundant clone is one base away. The chain has TRBV10-3 and TRBJ1-1, with TRBD1 matching over 7 bases. The CDR3 has 14 amino acids. Germline V gene data show CDR1 as ENHRY and CDR2 as SYGVKD. In DNA form, the CDR3 reads TGTGCCATCAGTGAGTCGGGACAGAACGCTGAAGCTTTCTTT. It yields the protein CAISESGQNAEAFF.

A few counts support this clonotype. J is TRBJ1-1 and V is TRBV19; tentative D call: TRBD1 (5 bases). The length of the CDR3 is 13 residues. V shed 4 bases and J shed 3 bases, with 9 bases lying between them. Germline V lookup: CDR1 LNHDA, CDR2 SQIVND (reference sequence). The CDR3 DNA reads TGTGCCAGTAGTAGCCGGGGCGACACTGAAGCTTTCTTT. This codes for CASSSRGDTEAFF.

The CDR3 here is CASSSDRDRGQRGEKLFF. CDR3 DNA: TGTGCCAGCAGTTCGGACCGGGACAGGGGGCAGAGGGGTGAAAAACTGTTTTTT. The chain carries TRBV28 and TRBJ1-4; 12 bases match TRBD1. V shed 4 bases and J 7 bases; nucleotides not matched to a gene: 13. The germline V gene encodes CDR1 MDHEN and CDR2 SYDVKM. There are 18 residues in the CDR3.

There are many counts of this clonotype. The V and J genes are TRBV25-1 and TRBJ1-2, with D unresolved. The V gene lost 5 bases and the J gene lost 7 bases, with 17 bases spanning the gap. The CDR3 runs 14 residues. Germline loops: CDR1 MGHDK, CDR2 SYGVNS. The CDR3, as DNA: TGTGCCAGCAGTCCCATACGCGAGGAGATTGGCTACACCTTC. This sequence encodes CASSPIREEIGYTF.

A word on this clonotype: This may be a read error: a much more frequent sequence differs by one nucleotide. CDR3 nucleotide sequence: TGTGCCGGCACCTTGGCGAAGGGGATTTTAGGGCCCCAGCATTTT. Protein product: CAGTLAKGILGPQHF. The rearrangement joins TRBV28 to TRBJ1-5, with D possibly being TRBD1 (5 bases). Germline CDR1 MDHEN, CDR2 SYDVKM. V dropped 11 bases and J dropped 9 bases, with 26 bases sitting between them. The length of the CDR3 is 15 residues.

Only a few counts were recorded for this clonotype. This chain links TRBV3-1 with TRBJ2-7; no firm D call. The germline CDR1 and CDR2 sequences are LGHDT and YNNKEL (reference sequence). This CDR3 has 15 residues. The V and J ends lost 3 bases and 2 bases respectively, with 14 bases between them. CDR3 sequence reads: CASSQLATTPYEQYF. As DNA, the CDR3 is TGTGCCAGCAGCCAGTTAGCCACCACTCCCTACGAGCAGTACTTC.

V usage is TRBV30 and J usage is TRBJ1-2; 7 bases map to TRBD1. Germline V lookup: CDR1 GTSNPN, CDR2 SVGIG (reference sequence). The CDR3 spans 12 residues. Trimming cost V 2 bases and J 6 bases; bases outside gene matches: 3. CDR3 residues: CAWSPGTDGYTF. The CDR3 DNA reads as TGTGCCTGGAGTCCTGGGACAGATGGCTACACCTTC.

V usage is TRBV7-4 and J usage is TRBJ1-5; D uncertain. Germline V gives CDR1 SGHVT, CDR2 SQSDAQ. The CDR3 consists of 16 residues. The CDR3 coding sequence is TGTCCATCCAAGCCACAGCCCGACTTCGATCATCAGCCCCAGCATTTT. As protein: CPSKPQPDFDHQPQHF.

In this sample, this clonotype turned up many times. The V gene is TRBV28, the J gene TRBJ1-2, with unresolved D. The CDR3 has 12 residues. CDR1 and CDR2 (germline): MDHEN, SYDVKM. V was trimmed by 7 bases and J by 7 bases, leaving 13 bases between them. In nucleotides, the CDR3 is TGTGCCAGCACCTCCTTGATCGGTGGCTACACCTTC. Protein product: CASTSLIGGYTF.

Remarks on this clonotype: A read error is possible here, since a much larger clone lies one base away. In nucleotides, the CDR3 is TGCAGCGTCTTGGACAGGGGCGAGACCCAGCACTTC. Translation gives CSVLDRGETQHF. The chain uses TRBV29-1 and TRBJ2-5; 9 bases are a match to TRBD1. CDR1 and CDR2 (germline): SQVTM, ANQGSEA. The length of the CDR3 is 12 residues.

In this sample, this clonotype turned up many times. The V and J genes are TRBV28 and TRBJ1-5, with 7 bases matching TRBD1. Per germline, CDR1 MDHEN and CDR2 SYDVKM. The J segment lost 6 bases and the V segment lost 4 bases, leaving 6 bases of the junction unmatched. This CDR3 has 14 amino acids. The CDR3 DNA reads TGTGCCAGCAGTTACGACAGGGACGGTCAGCCCCAGCATTTT. Translating it yields CASSYDRDGQPQHF.